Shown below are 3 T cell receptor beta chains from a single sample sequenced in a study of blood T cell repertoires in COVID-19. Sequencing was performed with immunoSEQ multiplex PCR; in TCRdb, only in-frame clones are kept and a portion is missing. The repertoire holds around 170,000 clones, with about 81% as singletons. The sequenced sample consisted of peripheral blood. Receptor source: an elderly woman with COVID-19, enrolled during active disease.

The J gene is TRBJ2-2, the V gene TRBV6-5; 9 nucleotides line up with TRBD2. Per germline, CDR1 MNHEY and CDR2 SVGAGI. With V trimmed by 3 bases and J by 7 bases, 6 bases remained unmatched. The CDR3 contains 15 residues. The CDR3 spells CASSYGGRAVGELFF. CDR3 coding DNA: TGTGCCAGCAGTTATGGCGGGAGGGCCGTCGGGGAGCTGTTTTTT.

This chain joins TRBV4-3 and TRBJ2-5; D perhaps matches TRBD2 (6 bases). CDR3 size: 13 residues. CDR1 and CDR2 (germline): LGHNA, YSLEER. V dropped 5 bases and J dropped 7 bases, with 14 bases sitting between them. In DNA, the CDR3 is TGCGCCAGCAGCGGTGGACTATTTGGGACCCAGTACTTC. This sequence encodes CASSGGLFGTQYF.

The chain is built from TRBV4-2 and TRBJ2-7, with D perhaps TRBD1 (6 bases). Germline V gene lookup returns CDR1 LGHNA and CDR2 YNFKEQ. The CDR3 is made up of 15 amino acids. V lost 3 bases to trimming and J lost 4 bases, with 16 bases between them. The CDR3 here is CASSQATQGIYEQYF. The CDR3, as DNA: TGTGCCAGCAGCCAGGCTACCCAGGGGATTTACGAGCAGTACTTC.